This T cell receptor beta chain was identified during a study of cytomegalovirus exposure and HLA in healthy donors. Study summary: Of several hundred genotyped donors, roughly 76% grouped in the Caucasian-associated ancestry cluster.

The CDR3 covers 14 residues. Per the germline V gene, CDR1 is SQVTM and CDR2 is ANQGSEA. V was pared by 4 bases and J by 5 bases, with 6 bases of the junction left unmatched. General study findings and limits: Most TCR sequences showed up rarely, but some public TCRs showed up in many donors. For most TCR beta V segments, an earlier analysis put the productive rate at about 90% or about 30% of the time.

The primer mix had 60 Vbeta and 13 Jbeta primers. Original methodology: In a later analysis, of 79 million or so unique beta chains, about 12 million appeared in at least two donors. Produced via immunoSEQ multiplex PCR; TCRdb's table is partial and in-frame only. V and J calls and clone size come straight from that table; D and trimming were deduced from the DNA. Among more than 100,000 clones listed, roughly 70% were seen once. Notes on this clone: Its antigen is unidentified.

The rearrangement links TRBV29-1 to TRBJ2-3; 10 positions agree with TRBD1. The TCR was taken from a man between 45 and 60 years old in good health and CMV-seropositive. The source material was PBMCs. In DNA form, the CDR3 reads TGCAGCGTTGGAGGGACAGGGGTAAGAGATACGCAGTATTTT. Its translation: CSVGGTGVRDTQYF.